The text below deals with one TCR beta chain. As yet, its antigen is unknown. The source of the sample is a study of breast tumors, draining lymph nodes, adjacent tissues. Study-wide results and caveats: Tumor TCR diversity was below lymph nodes but above nontumor tissue. Most tumor T cells seemingly derive from lymph node, then expand in tumor.

TCRdb processed the multiplex PCR reads anew with MiXCR; each CDR3 protein has one entry. This table holds 50,000 to 55,000 distinct CDR3 sequences, approximately 45% found once. The junction had 3 bases not matched to a gene; V was cut back by 0 bases and J by 7 bases. The CDR3 has 14 residues. Germline V gene sequence: CDR1 SGHRS, CDR2 YFSETQ. The sequence came from a female donor with breast cancer. Some clones in this sample may be carry-over from other donors' samples. This chain links TRBV5-1 with TRBJ2-1, with 8 nucleotides matching TRBD1. Sequenced sample: breast tumor tissue. Written as DNA, the CDR3 is TGCGCCAGCAGCTTGGGGACAGGGTTGAATGAGCAGTTCTTC. This codes for CASSLGTGLNEQFF.